This entry is about one T cell receptor beta chain. Its antigen is still unknown. Expressed TCRB transcripts were sequenced because the entire RNA isolate underwent reverse transcription. Naive, central memory and regulatory T cell samples produced a mean of approximately 3.6 million reads. Clones were sequenced by immunoSEQ multiplex PCR, and TCRdb holds only the in-frame ones, with some missing. The sample holds hundreds of thousands of clones, around 9.7% seen once. V was shortened by 0 bases and J by 9 bases, with 6 bases between the two germline ends. This CDR3 has 12 residues. The germline V gene encodes CDR1 SGHDN and CDR2 FVKESK. The data were obtained in a study of beta chain features in type 1 diabetes. Findings and limits, study-wide: A PCR bias possibly favoring shorter templates would apply equally to patients and controls. Among all four CD4+ subsets, Type 1 diabetes patients had TCRB CDR3s that were moderately but significantly shorter.

Sequenced input: central memory CD4+ T cells from blood. The clonotype was recovered from a man between 25 and 39 years old with type 1 diabetes. The rearrangement uses TRBV14 and TRBJ1-5; D remains ambiguous. Here the CDR3 reads CASSQEWGPQHF. CDR3 bases: TGTGCCAGCAGCCAAGAATGGGGGCCCCAGCATTTT.